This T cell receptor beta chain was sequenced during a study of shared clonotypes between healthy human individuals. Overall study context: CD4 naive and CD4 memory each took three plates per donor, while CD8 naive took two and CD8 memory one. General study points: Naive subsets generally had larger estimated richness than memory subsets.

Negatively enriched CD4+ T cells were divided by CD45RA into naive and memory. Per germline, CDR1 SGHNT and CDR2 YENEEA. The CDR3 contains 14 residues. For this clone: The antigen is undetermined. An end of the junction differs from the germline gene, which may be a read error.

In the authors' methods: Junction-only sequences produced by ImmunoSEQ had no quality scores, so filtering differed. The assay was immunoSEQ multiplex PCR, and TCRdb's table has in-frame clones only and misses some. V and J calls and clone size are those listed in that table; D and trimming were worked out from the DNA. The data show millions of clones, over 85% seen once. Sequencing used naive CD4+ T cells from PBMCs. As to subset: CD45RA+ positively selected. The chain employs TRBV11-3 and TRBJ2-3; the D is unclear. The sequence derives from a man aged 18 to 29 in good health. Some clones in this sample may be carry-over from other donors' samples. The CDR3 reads CASGLAANTDTQYF. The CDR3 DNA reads TGTGCCAGCGGCTTAGCTGCCAACACAGATACGCAGTATTTT.